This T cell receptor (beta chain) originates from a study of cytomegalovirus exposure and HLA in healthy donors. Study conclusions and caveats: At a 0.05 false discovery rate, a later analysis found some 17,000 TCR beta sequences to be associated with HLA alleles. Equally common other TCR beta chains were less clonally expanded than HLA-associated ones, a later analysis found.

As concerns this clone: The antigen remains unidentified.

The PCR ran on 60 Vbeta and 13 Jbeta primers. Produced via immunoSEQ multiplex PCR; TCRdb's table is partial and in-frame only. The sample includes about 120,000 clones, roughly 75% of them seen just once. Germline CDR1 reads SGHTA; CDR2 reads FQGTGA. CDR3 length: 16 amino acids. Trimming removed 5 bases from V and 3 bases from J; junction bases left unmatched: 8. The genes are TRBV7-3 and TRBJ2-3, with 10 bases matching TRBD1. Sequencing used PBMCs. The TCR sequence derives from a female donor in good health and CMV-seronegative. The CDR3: CASSPGRGQGTDTQYF. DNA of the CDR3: TGTGCCAGCAGCCCTGGCCGGGGACAGGGGACAGATACGCAGTATTTT.